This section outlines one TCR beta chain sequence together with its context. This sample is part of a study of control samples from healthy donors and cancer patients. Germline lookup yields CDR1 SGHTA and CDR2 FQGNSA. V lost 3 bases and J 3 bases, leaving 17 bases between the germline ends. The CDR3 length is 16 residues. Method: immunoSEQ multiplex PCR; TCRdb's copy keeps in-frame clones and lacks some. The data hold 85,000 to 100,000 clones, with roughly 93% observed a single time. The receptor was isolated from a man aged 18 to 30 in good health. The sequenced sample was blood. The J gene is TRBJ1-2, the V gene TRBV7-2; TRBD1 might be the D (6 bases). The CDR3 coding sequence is TGTGCCAGCAGCTTCCCGGGGGCGGCCGGGGACTATGGCTACACCTTC. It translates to CASSFPGAAGDYGYTF. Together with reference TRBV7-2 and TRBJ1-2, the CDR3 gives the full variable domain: GAGVSQSPSNKVTEKGKDVELRCDPISGHTALYWYRQSLGQGLEFLIYFQGNSAPDKSGLPSDRFSAERTGGSVSTLTIQRTQQEDSAVYLCASSFPGAAGDYGYTFGSGTRLTVV.